This T cell receptor beta chain was documented in a study of blood T cells in healthy people across ages. Regarding the study as a whole: Estimated diversity that came from one million T cells was considered an underestimate.

Combining a sample-barcoded 5' primer with a J-beta primer mix, a second PCR ran for about 7 to 11 cycles. TCRdb fed the 5' RACE reads into MiXCR, producing one record per CDR3 protein. The sample shows 750,000 or so distinct CDR3 sequences, about 25% of them seen only once. In regard to this clonotype: What it binds is not known.

The germline V gene encodes CDR1 ENHRY and CDR2 SYGVKD. Trimming removed 4 bases from V and 3 bases from J, with 9 bases in between. The CDR3 totals 13 residues. The same sample was also used in a study of T cells of mothers and their children. That study reports: Not a single persistent microchimeric T cell clone was detected.

The TCR was taken from a boy aged 5-17 years in good health. This sequence joins TRBV10-3 and TRBJ1-2; the D is unclear. Material: blood. CDR3 protein: CAISVAVDYGYTF. The CDR3 nucleotides read TGTGCCATCAGTGTAGCAGTAGACTATGGCTACACCTTC.